This T cell receptor (beta chain) was found in a study of blood T cell repertoires in COVID-19. Germline values: CDR1 MNHEY, CDR2 SMNVEV (reference sequence). The V end lost 3 bases, the J end lost 1 base, and 13 bases lay between the germline ends. The CDR3 sequence is 15 residues long. As originally analysed: Amplified reference gene primers provided the basis for estimating nucleated cell counts. Sequencing was performed with immunoSEQ multiplex PCR; in TCRdb, only in-frame clones are kept and a portion is missing. V and J calls and clone size come straight from that table; D and trimming were deduced from the DNA. Found here are under 350,000 clones, over 75% of them singletons; the top ten hold about an eighth.

The receptor was derived from a human donor in a cohort sampled during active COVID-19. The chain has TRBV27 and TRBJ2-7; unclear D gene. The sequenced sample was peripheral blood. CDR3 sequence: CASSFQLLTSYEQYF. CDR3 nucleotide sequence: TGTGCCAGCAGTTTTCAGCTATTGACATCCTACGAGCAGTACTTC.